This TCR beta chain was sequenced in a study of blood T cell repertoires in COVID-19. Authors' methods: Amplifying reference gene primers gave estimates of nucleated cell counts. The repertoire was sequenced with immunoSEQ multiplex PCR; TCRdb's copy has only in-frame clones and lacks some. V and J calls and clone size are copied from that table; D and trimming were computed from the DNA. The sample holds some 150,000 clones, about 90% seen once. The ends lost 6 bases at V and 0 bases at J; junction bases unmatched: 4. The CDR3 consists of 15 residues. Germline V CDR1 and CDR2: MNHEY, SVGAGI. The J gene is TRBJ2-7, the V gene TRBV6-5, with 11 bases matching TRBD2. Sample: peripheral blood. The TCR comes from a human donor in a cohort sampled during active COVID-19. CDR3 DNA sequence: TGTGCCAGCAGGGTAACTAGCGGGAGCTCCTACGAGCAGTACTTC. Residues: CASRVTSGSSYEQYF.